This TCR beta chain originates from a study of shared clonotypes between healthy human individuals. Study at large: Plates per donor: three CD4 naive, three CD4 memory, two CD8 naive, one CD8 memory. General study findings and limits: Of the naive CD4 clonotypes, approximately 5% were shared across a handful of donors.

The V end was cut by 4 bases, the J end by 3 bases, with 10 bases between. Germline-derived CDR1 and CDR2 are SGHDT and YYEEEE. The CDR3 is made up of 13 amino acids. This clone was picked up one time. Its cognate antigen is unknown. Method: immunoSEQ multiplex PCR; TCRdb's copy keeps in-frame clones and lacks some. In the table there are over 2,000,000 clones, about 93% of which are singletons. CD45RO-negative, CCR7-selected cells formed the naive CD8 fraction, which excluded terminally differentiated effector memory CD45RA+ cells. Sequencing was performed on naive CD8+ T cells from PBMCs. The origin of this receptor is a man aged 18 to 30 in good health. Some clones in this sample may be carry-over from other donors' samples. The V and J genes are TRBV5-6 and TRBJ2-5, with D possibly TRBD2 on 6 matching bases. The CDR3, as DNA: TGTGCCAGCAGCCCGGAGGGTGAAGAGACCCAGTACTTC. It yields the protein CASSPEGEETQYF.